Listed here are 21 T cell receptor beta chains from one sample, sequenced in a study of radiotherapy plus CTLA-4 blockade in lung cancer. Method: immunoSEQ multiplex PCR; TCRdb's copy keeps in-frame clones and lacks some. The table includes 53,000 or so clones, around 88% detected once. The specimen was peripheral blood, collected from a patient treated with radiotherapy plus ipilimumab. The receptors here all came from a human donor with non-small cell lung cancer that progressed on radiotherapy plus ipilimumab. Some clones in this sample may be carry-over from other donors' samples.

The genes are TRBV2 and TRBJ2-7; 7 bases are a match to TRBD2. Germline loops: CDR1 SNHLY, CDR2 FYNNEI. CDR3 length equals 14 residues. V was clipped by 10 bases and J by 3 bases; unmatched bases: 12. The CDR3 DNA is TGTGCCATCACAAAGCGGGGCAGGGACTACGAGCAGTACTTC. Amino acid sequence: CAITKRGRDYEQYF.

The rearrangement joins TRBV5-1 to TRBJ2-3; unclear D gene. The germline V and J ends were trimmed by 0 bases and 0 bases, with 5 bases remaining between them. CDR3 length: 14 amino acids. Germline V gene lookup returns CDR1 SGHRS and CDR2 YFSETQ. The CDR3 protein is CASSLASSTDTQYF. CDR3 nucleotide sequence: TGCGCCAGCAGCTTGGCCTCTAGCACAGATACGCAGTATTTT. The full variable domain, its missing parts supplied by reference TRBV5-1 and TRBJ2-3, is KAGVTQTPRYLIKTRGQQVTLSCSPISGHRSVSWYQQTPGQGLQFLFEYFSETQRNKGNFPGRFSGRQFSNSRSEMNVSTLELGDSALYLCASSLASSTDTQYFGPGTRLTVL.

This chain uses TRBV28 with TRBJ2-7; no firm D call. The V end was cut by 6 bases, the J end by 4 bases, with 10 bases between. Germline CDR1 MDHEN, CDR2 SYDVKM. The CDR3 has 12 residues. The CDR3 nucleotides read TGTGCCAGCAGATCCACTGCTTACGAGCAGTACTTC. As protein: CASRSTAYEQYF.

This chain links TRBV6-4 with TRBJ1-1, with TRBD1 as a possible D gene (5 bases). Germline V gene lookup returns CDR1 MRHNA and CDR2 SNTAGT. There are 15 residues in the CDR3. The V and J ends lost 5 bases and 3 bases respectively, with 16 bases between them. In nucleotides, the CDR3 is TGTGCCAGCAGTTTGTCAGGGAGGGGAGACACTGAAGCTTTCTTT. Translating gives CASSLSGRGDTEAFF.

This sequence joins TRBV28 and TRBJ1-3; D might be TRBD1 (5 bases). CDR3 length: 13 amino acids. Trimming left V 6 bases short and J 2 bases short, with 8 bases between. CDR1 is MDHEN, CDR2 SYDVKM, per germline. CDR3 sequence: CASSRATGNTIYF. The DNA for the CDR3 is TGTGCCAGCAGCAGGGCCACTGGAAACACCATATATTTT.

J is TRBJ2-7 and V is TRBV2, with D uncertain. Between the trimmed V and J ends, which lost 1 base and 5 bases, there was a span of 12 bases. CDR3 size: 14 residues. CDR1 and CDR2 from the germline V gene are SNHLY and FYNNEI. Here the CDR3 reads CASSEGTSRNEQYF. Written as DNA, the CDR3 is TGTGCCAGCAGTGAAGGTACGAGCAGGAACGAGCAGTACTTC.

V gene TRBV9 combines with J gene TRBJ2-2; D possibly corresponds to TRBD1 (5 bases). CDR3 length: 14 amino acids. CDR1 and CDR2 from the germline V gene are SGDLS and YYNGEE. The ends were cut back, 4 bases at V and 6 bases at J, with 13 bases in the middle. The CDR3 sequence: CASSPRATAGELFF. The CDR3 DNA reads TGTGCCAGCAGCCCCAGGGCCACGGCCGGGGAGCTGTTTTTT.

DNA of the CDR3: TGTGCCTGGAGTCGAAGAGACAGGGCCCGGTCGGACGTGAACACTGAAGCTTTCTTT. It encodes CAWSRRDRARSDVNTEAFF. The chain is built from TRBV30 and TRBJ1-1; 7 nucleotides match TRBD1. This CDR3 region has 19 residues. V shed 2 bases and J 0 bases; nucleotides not matched to a gene: 18. Germline V CDR1 and CDR2: GTSNPN, SVGIG (reference sequence).

V is TRBV12-5 and J is TRBJ1-2; D not certain. This CDR3 has 18 amino acids. The V end lost 0 bases, the J end lost 3 bases, and 20 bases lay between the germline ends. Germline values: CDR1 LGHNT, CDR2 FRNRAP. The CDR3 spells CASGLVLGSYPSDYGYTF. CDR3 in DNA: TGTGCTAGTGGTTTGGTACTCGGGTCATACCCGTCTGACTATGGCTACACCTTC. Together with reference TRBV12-5 and TRBJ1-2, the CDR3 gives the full variable domain: DARVTQTPRHKVTEMGQEVTMRCQPILGHNTVFWYRQTMMQGLELLAYFRNRAPLDDSGMPKDRFSAEMPDATLATLKIQPSEPRDSAVYFCASGLVLGSYPSDYGYTFGSGTRLTVV.

V gene TRBV6-1 combines with J gene TRBJ2-3; 8 bases match TRBD2. The J segment lost 5 bases and the V segment lost 8 bases, leaving 6 bases of the junction unmatched. The germline V gene has CDR1 MNHNS and CDR2 SASEGT. There are 13 residues in the CDR3. The CDR3 sequence: CASGTRARDTQYF. The CDR3 DNA follows: TGTGCCAGCGGGACTAGAGCACGAGATACGCAGTATTTT.

The chain uses TRBV19 and TRBJ2-3; D is unresolved. Deletions cut 5 bases from V and 6 bases from J, with 6 bases between. CDR3 length: 11 amino acids. Germline V gives CDR1 LNHDA, CDR2 SQIVND (reference sequence). DNA for the CDR3: TGTGCCAGTAGTCTACGGGATACGCAGTATTTT. Translating it yields CASSLRDTQYF.

V and J are TRBV18 and TRBJ2-1; 10 nucleotides match TRBD2. V trimming: 6 bases; J trimming: 6 bases; junction bases outside the gene matches: 8. CDR3 size: 15 residues. Germline-derived CDR1 and CDR2 are KGHSH and LQKENI. The CDR3 loop reads CASSQLAGSFNEQFF. The CDR3 DNA is TGTGCCAGCTCGCAACTAGCGGGAAGCTTCAATGAGCAGTTCTTC.

The gene calls are TRBV11-2 and TRBJ1-2, with 8 bases aligning to TRBD1. This CDR3 contains 16 residues. Germline V gene sequence: CDR1 SGHAT, CDR2 FQNNGV. V shed 0 bases and J 6 bases; nucleotides not matched to a gene: 9. Here the CDR3 DNA reads TGTGCCAGCAGCTTAGATCAAACAGGGGGAAAGGATGGCTACACCTTC. As protein: CASSLDQTGGKDGYTF.

The chain links TRBV27 to TRBJ2-5; D unresolved. Germline-derived CDR1 and CDR2 are MNHEY and SMNVEV (reference sequence). This CDR3 has 13 amino acids. V lost 6 bases and J 4 bases, leaving 12 bases between the germline ends. The CDR3 nucleotides are TGTGCCAGCAGCTCCCACTTGAGAGAGACCCAGTACTTC. Its protein product is CASSSHLRETQYF.

The gene calls are TRBV29-1 and TRBJ1-6; 8 nucleotides match TRBD1. The CDR3 runs to 14 residues. CDR1 and CDR2 (germline): SQVTM, ANQGSEA. V trimming: 4 bases; J trimming: 8 bases; junction bases outside the gene matches: 7. For the CDR3, the DNA is TGCAGCGTTGCGGACGAGACAGGGGATTCACCCCTCCACTTT. It codes for CSVADETGDSPLHF.

This sequence joins TRBV11-2 and TRBJ2-7, with 9 bases lining up with TRBD1. The germline CDR1 and CDR2 sequences are SGHAT and FQNNGV. This CDR3 is 14 amino acids long. V lost 5 bases, J lost 4 bases, and 6 bases stayed unmatched. The chain's CDR3 is CASSVGQGGYEQYF. For the CDR3, the DNA is TGTGCCAGCAGCGTGGGACAGGGAGGTTACGAGCAGTACTTC.

The J gene is TRBJ1-2, the V gene TRBV7-2; D possibly corresponds to TRBD1 (5 bases). CDR3 length equals 14 residues. The germline gives CDR1 SGHTA, CDR2 FQGNSA. Trimming took 5 bases from V and 3 from J, leaving 13 bases between them. This chain's CDR3 is CASSGAGGYYGYTF. The CDR3 DNA sequence: TGTGCCAGCAGCGGGGCAGGAGGGTACTATGGCTACACCTTC. Full variable domain (rest looked up from reference TRBV7-2 and TRBJ1-2): GAGVSQSPSNKVTEKGKDVELRCDPISGHTALYWYRQSLGQGLEFLIYFQGNSAPDKSGLPSDRFSAERTGGSVSTLTIQRTQQEDSAVYLCASSGAGGYYGYTFGSGTRLTVV.

This chain joins TRBV29-1 and TRBJ2-1; a possible D gene is TRBD2 (7 bases). The CDR3 covers 13 residues. The V gene lost 3 bases and the J gene lost 12 bases, with 18 bases spanning the gap. Germline V gene lookup returns CDR1 SQVTM and CDR2 ANQGSEA. The CDR3 protein is CSVEPRGAAGQFF. The CDR3 bases are TGCAGCGTTGAGCCCCGGGGGGCAGCAGGGCAGTTCTTC.

The CDR3 spells CASSEAPFSSGYNEQFF. The CDR3 nucleotides read TGTGCCAGCAGTGAAGCCCCCTTCAGTAGCGGATACAATGAGCAGTTCTTC. The chain employs TRBV6-1 and TRBJ2-1; TRBD2 might be the D (6 bases). Germline loops: CDR1 MNHNS, CDR2 SASEGT. The CDR3 runs 17 residues. V shed 0 bases and J shed 4 bases, with 16 bases lying between them.

The rearrangement uses TRBV30 and TRBJ2-3; 7 bases line up with TRBD2. This CDR3 contains 14 residues. The germline gives CDR1 GTSNPN, CDR2 SVGIG (reference sequence). Trimming took 4 bases from V and 1 from J; bases not matched to a gene: 5. In DNA, the CDR3 is TGTGCCTGGAAAGCCCTAGCGGGCACAGATACGCAGTATTTT. This codes for CAWKALAGTDTQYF.

The chain employs TRBV25-1 and TRBJ1-3, with TRBD1 matching 9 bases. CDR3 size: 16 residues. J lost 3 bases, V lost 10 bases, and 13 bases had no gene match. The germline V gene has CDR1 MGHDK and CDR2 SYGVNS. CDR3 DNA sequence: TGTGCCACAATTTCCTCCGGGACAGGGATTGGAAACACCATATATTTT. Translated, it gives CATISSGTGIGNTIYF.